This T cell receptor beta chain is drawn from a study of Ad26.COV2.S vaccination and SARS-CoV-2 variants. The study, taken as a whole, reports: Measurement of non-spike TCR breadth gave similar results in vaccine and placebo recipients. Responses of spike-specific T cells (both CD8+ and CD4+) reportedly showed substantial breadth after vaccination.

As regards this clone: Its target is not known.

Treatment here: some 20 received Ad26.COV2.S at low or high dose, single or two shots; roughly 5 received placebo; per-sample allocation not given. Collection of samples fell on day 63 after the first vaccine or placebo injection. This table comes from immunoSEQ multiplex PCR, and its TCRdb copy is limited to in-frame clones, with some not included. The sample lists roughly 410,000 clones; roughly 85% were seen once. The TCR comes from a person aged 18 to 65 who received the Ad26.COV2.S COVID-19 vaccine or a placebo. Sequenced material: peripheral blood, taken in a trial of Ad26.COV2.S vaccine versus placebo.

The CDR3 bases are TGCGCCAGCAGCCAAAAGCGCCTAGCCTCCTACGAGCAGTACTTC. This codes for CASSQKRLASYEQYF. The V and J genes are TRBV4-3 and TRBJ2-7; D is perhaps TRBD2 (5 bases). The CDR3 is 15 residues long. Trimming stripped 2 bases from V and 0 bases from J, with 11 bases between. Germline CDR1 LGHNA, CDR2 YSLEER.